This T cell receptor (beta chain) stems from a study of shared clonotypes between healthy human individuals. CDR3 size: 17 residues. V was clipped by 5 bases and J by 5 bases; unmatched bases: 17. CDR1 SEHNR and CDR2 FQNEAQ come from the germline V gene (reference sequence). Points on this clone: The antigen is undetermined.

Study-wide points: Non-shared clonotypes displayed generation probabilities falling below those of clonotypes present in all four donors.

Method: immunoSEQ multiplex PCR; TCRdb's copy keeps in-frame clones and lacks some. The table shows over 2 million clones, with about 95% occurring only once. Naive CD8 cells lacked CD45RO and underwent positive selection for CCR7, leaving out terminally differentiated effector memory CD45RA+ cells. The material sequenced was naive CD8+ T cells sorted from blood. The sequence was collected from a man aged 18 to 29 in good health. The V gene is TRBV7-9, the J gene TRBJ2-5; 7 bases match TRBD1. CDR3 amino acids: CASSETGDRRERETQYF. The CDR3 DNA is TGTGCCAGCAGCGAAACAGGGGATCGGCGAGAAAGGGAGACCCAGTACTTC.